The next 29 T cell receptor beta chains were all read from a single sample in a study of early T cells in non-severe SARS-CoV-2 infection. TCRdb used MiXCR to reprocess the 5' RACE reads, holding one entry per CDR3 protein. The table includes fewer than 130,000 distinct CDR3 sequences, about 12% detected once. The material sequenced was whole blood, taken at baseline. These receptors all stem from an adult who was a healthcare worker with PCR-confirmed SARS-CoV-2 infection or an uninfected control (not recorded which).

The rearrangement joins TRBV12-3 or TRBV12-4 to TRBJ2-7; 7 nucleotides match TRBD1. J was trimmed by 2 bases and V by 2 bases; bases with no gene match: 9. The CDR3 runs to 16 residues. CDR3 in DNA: TGTGCCAGCAGTTTACCCGGGGCAGGGGGACCCTACGAGCAGTACTTC. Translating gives CASSLPGAGGPYEQYF.

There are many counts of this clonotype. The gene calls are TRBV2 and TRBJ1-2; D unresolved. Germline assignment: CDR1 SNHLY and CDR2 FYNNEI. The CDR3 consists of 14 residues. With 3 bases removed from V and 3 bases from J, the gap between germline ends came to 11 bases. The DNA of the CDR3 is TGTGCCAGCAGTGACGAGGGAGGCCACTATGGCTACACCTTC. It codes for CASSDEGGHYGYTF. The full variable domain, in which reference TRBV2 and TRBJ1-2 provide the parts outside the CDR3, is EPEVTQTPSHQVTQMGQEVILRCVPISNHLYFYWYRQILGQKVEFLVSFYNNEISEKSEIFDDQFSVERPDGSNFTLKIRSTKLEDSAMYFCASSDEGGHYGYTFGSGTRLTVV.

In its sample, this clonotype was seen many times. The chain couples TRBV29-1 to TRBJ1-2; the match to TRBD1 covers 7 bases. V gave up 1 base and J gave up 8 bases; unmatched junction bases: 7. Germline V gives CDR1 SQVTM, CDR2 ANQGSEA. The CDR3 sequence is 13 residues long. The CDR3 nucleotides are TGCAGCGTTGAAGTCGGCCAGGGGGAGGGCTACACCTTC. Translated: CSVEVGQGEGYTF.

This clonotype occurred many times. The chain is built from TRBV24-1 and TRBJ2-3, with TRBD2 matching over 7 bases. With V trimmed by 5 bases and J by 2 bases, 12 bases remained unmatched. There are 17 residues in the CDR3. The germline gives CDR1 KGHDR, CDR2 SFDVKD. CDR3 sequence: CATSAQLVAGVTDTQYF. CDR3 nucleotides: TGTGCCACCAGTGCCCAGCTCGTGGCGGGAGTCACAGATACGCAGTATTTT.

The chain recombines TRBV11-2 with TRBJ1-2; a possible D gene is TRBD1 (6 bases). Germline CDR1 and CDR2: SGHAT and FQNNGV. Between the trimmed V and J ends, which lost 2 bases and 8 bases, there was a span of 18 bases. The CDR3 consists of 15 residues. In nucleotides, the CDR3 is TGTGCCAGCAGCTTACTCAAACAGGGCGGCAAGGGCTACACCTTC. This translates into CASSLLKQGGKGYTF.

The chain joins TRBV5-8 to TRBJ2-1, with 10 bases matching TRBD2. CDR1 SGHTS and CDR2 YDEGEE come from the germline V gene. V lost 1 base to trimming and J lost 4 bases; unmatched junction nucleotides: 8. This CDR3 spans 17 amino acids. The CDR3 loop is CASSLLAGDLGYNEQFF. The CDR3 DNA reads TGTGCCAGCAGCTTGCTAGCGGGAGATCTTGGGTACAATGAGCAGTTCTTC.

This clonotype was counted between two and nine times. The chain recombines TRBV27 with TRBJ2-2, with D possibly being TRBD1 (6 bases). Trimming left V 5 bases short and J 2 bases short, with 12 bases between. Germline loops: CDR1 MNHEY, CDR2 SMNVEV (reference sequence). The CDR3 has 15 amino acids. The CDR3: CASSKTRGNTGELFF. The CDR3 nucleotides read TGTGCCAGCAGTAAGACCAGGGGAAACACCGGGGAGCTGTTTTTT.

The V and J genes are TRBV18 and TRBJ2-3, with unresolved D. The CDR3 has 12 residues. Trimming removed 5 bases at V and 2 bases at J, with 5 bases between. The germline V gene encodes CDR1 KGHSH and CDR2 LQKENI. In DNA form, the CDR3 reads TGTGCCAGCTCATCAGACACAGATACGCAGTATTTT. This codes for CASSSDTDTQYF.

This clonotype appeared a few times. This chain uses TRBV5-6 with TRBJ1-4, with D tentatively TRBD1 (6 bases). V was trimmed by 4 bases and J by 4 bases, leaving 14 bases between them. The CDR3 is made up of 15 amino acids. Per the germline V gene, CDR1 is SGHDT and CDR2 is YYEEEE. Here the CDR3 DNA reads TGTGCCAGCAGCCCCTACAACAGGGTTAATGAAAAACTGTTTTTT. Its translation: CASSPYNRVNEKLFF.

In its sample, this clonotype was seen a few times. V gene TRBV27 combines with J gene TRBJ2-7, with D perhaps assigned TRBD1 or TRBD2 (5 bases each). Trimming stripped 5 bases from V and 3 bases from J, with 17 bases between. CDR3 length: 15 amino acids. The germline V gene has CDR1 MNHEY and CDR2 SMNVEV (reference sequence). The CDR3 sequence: CASSHYRTFNYEQYF. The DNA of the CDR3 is TGTGCCAGCAGTCACTACAGGACTTTCAACTACGAGCAGTACTTC.

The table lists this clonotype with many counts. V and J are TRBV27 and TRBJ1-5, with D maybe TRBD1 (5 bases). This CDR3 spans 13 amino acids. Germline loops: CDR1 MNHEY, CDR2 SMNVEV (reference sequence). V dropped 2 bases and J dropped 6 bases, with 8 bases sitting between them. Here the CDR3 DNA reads TGTGCCAGCAGTTTAGGGGGAGGTCAGCCCCAGCATTTT. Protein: CASSLGGGQPQHF.

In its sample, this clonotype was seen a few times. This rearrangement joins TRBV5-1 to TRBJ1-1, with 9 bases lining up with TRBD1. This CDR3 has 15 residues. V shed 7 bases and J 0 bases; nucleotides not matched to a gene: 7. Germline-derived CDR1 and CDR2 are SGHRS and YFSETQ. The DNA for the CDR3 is TGCGCCAGCCAACAGGGGGCCCCGGTGAACACTGAAGCTTTCTTT. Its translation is CASQQGAPVNTEAFF.

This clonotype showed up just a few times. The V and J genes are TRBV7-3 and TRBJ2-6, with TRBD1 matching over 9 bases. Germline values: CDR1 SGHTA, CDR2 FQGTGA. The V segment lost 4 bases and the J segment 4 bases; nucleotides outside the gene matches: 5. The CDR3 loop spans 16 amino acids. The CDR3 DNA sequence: TGTGCCAGCAGCTCACAGGGGGCGCGGGGGGCCAACGTCCTGACTTTC. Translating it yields CASSSQGARGANVLTF.

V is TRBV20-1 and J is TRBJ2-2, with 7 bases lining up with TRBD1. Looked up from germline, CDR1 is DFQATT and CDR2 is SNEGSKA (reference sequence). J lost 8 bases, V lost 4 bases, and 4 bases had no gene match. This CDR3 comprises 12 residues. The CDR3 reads CSAKRGPGELFF. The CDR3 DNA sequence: TGCAGTGCTAAGAGGGGGCCAGGGGAGCTGTTTTTT.

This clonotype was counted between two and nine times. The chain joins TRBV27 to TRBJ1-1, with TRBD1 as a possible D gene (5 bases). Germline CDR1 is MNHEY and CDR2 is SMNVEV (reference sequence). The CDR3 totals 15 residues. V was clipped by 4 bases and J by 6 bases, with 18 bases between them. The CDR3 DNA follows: TGTGCCAGCAGTTCTCGGGACCCGATGTGGGCTGAAGCTTTCTTT. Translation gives CASSSRDPMWAEAFF.

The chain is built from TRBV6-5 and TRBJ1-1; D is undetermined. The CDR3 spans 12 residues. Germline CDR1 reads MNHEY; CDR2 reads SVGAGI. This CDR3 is CASSRPATEAFF. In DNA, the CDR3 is TGTGCTAGTAGCAGGCCCGCCACTGAAGCTTTCTTT.

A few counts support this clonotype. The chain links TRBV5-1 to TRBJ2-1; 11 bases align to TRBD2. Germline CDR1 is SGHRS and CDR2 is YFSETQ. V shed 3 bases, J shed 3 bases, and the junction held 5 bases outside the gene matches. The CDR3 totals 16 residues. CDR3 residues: CASSSLAGGNYNEQFF. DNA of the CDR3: TGCGCCAGCAGCTCCCTAGCGGGAGGCAACTACAATGAGCAGTTCTTC.

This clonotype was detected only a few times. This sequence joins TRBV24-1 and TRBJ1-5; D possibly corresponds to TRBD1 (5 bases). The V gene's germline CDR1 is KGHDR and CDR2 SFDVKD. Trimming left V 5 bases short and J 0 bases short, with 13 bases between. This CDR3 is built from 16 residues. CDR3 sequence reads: CATSAGTQNSNQPQHF. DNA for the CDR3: TGTGCCACCAGTGCTGGGACTCAGAATAGCAATCAGCCCCAGCATTTT.

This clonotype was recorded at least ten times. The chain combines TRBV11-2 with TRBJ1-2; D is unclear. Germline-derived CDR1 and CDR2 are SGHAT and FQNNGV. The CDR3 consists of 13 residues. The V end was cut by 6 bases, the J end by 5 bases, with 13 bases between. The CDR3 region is CASSPGPDYGYTF. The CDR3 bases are TGTGCCAGCAGTCCAGGACCGGATTATGGCTACACCTTC.

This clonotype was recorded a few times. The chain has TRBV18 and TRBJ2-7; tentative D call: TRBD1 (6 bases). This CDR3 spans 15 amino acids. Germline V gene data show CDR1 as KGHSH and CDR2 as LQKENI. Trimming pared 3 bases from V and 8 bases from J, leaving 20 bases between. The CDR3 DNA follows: TGTGCCAGCTCACCGACAGTTGACAGGCAAGACCAGCAGTACTTC. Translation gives CASSPTVDRQDQQYF.

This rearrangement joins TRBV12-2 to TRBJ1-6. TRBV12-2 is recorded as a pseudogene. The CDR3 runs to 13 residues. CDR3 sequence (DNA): TGTGCAAGTCGCTACGACGGCAATTCATCCCTCCACTTT. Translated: CASRYDGNSSLHF.

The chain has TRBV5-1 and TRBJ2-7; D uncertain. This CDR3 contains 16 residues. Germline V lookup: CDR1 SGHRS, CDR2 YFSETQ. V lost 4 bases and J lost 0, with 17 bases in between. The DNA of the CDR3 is TGCGCCAGCAGCCCACAAGAAGCAAAGAGCTCCTACGAGCAGTACTTC. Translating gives CASSPQEAKSSYEQYF.

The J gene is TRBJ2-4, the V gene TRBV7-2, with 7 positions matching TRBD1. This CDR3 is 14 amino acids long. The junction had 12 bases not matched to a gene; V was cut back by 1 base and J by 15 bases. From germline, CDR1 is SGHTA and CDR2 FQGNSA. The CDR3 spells CASSLGPTGAEAYF. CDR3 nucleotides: TGTGCCAGCAGCTTAGGTCCCACAGGGGCGGAGGCGTACTTC.

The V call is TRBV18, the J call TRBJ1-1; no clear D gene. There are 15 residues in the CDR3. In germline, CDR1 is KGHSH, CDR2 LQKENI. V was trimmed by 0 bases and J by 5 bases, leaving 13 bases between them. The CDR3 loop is CASSPPRTLRTEAFF. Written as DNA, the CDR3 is TGTGCCAGCTCACCACCGCGCACGTTGAGGACTGAAGCTTTCTTT.

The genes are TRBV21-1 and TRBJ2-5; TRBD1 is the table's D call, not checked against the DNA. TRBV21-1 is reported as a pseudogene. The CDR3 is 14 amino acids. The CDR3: CASSPGSAQETQYF. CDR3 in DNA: TGTGCCAGCAGCCCGGGCTCGGCCCAAGAGACCCAGTACTTC.

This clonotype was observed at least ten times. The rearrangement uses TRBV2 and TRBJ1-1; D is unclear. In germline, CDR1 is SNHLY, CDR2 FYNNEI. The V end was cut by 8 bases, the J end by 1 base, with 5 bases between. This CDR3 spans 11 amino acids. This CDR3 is CASPGNTEAFF. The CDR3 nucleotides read TGTGCCAGCCCAGGGAACACTGAAGCTTTCTTT. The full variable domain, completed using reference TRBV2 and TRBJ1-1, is EPEVTQTPSHQVTQMGQEVILRCVPISNHLYFYWYRQILGQKVEFLVSFYNNEISEKSEIFDDQFSVERPDGSNFTLKIRSTKLEDSAMYFCASPGNTEAFFGQGTRLTVV.

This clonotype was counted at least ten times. The CDR3, as DNA: TGCAGTGCTAGTCTCAGCGGGGGGCCTATCTACGAGCAGTACTTC. It translates to CSASLSGGPIYEQYF. The chain is built from TRBV20-1 and TRBJ2-7; 9 bases align to TRBD2. There are 15 residues in the CDR3. V was clipped by 3 bases and J by 3 bases; unmatched bases: 9. Per the germline V gene, CDR1 is DFQATT and CDR2 is SNEGSKA (reference sequence).

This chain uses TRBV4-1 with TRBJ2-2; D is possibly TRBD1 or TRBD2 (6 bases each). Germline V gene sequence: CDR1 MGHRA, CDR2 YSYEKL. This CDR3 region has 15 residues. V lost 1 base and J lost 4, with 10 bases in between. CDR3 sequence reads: CASSQGRGPTGELFF. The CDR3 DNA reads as TGCGCCAGCAGCCAAGGTCGGGGGCCCACCGGGGAGCTGTTTTTT.

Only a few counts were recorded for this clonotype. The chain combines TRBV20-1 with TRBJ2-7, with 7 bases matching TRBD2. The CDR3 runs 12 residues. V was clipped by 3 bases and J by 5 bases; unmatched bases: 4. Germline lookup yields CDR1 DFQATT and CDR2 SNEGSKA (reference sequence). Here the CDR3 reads CSASASGNEQYF. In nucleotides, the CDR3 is TGCAGTGCTAGCGCCAGCGGGAACGAGCAGTACTTC.